The 3 T cell receptor beta chains below were found in one sample sequenced in a study of monozygotic twins with inflammatory bowel disease. TCRdb reprocessed the 5' RACE reads and keeps a single row for each CDR3 protein, giving no DNA. Here the sample table reports a few hundred thousand distinct CDR3 sequences. Sequencing used blood. Source of these receptors: a human donor with ulcerative colitis or Crohn's disease, or a healthy co-twin of an affected twin (not recorded which).

The chain has TRBV7-9 and TRBJ1-4; TCRdb names TRBD1, which stays unverified in the absence of DNA. Germline CDR1 and CDR2: SEHNR and FQNEAQ (reference sequence). This CDR3 has 13 amino acids. This chain's CDR3 is CASSSGQGEKLFF.

The chain joins TRBV7-2 to TRBJ2-4. CDR1 is SGHTA, CDR2 FQGNSA, per germline. The CDR3 is 14 amino acids. CDR3 loop: CASSLVRAKNIQYF. The full variable domain, rest sourced from reference TRBV7-2 and TRBJ2-4, is GAGVSQSPSNKVTEKGKDVELRCDPISGHTALYWYRQSLGQGLEFLIYFQGNSAPDKSGLPSDRFSAERTGGSVSTLTIQRTQQEDSAVYLCASSLVRAKNIQYFGAGTRLSVL.

The chain joins TRBV3-1 to TRBJ2-6; TCRdb calls TRBD2, which cannot be checked without DNA. Germline values: CDR1 LGHDT, CDR2 YNNKEL (reference sequence). The CDR3 sequence is 17 residues long. This CDR3 reads CASSPWDSSSGANVLTF. Based on the CDR3 plus reference TRBV3-1 and TRBJ2-6, the full variable domain is DTAVSQTPKYLVTQMGNDKSIKCEQNLGHDTMYWYKQDSKKFLKIMFSYNNKELIINETVPNRFSPKSPDKAHLNLHINSLELGDSAVYFCASSPWDSSSGANVLTFGAGSRLTVL.